This T cell receptor (beta chain) originates from a study of metastatic and nonmetastatic thyroid tumors. As for the study in general: From malignant and benign thyroid patients, repertoires in blood and in tumor or nodule tissue were compared.

V dropped 6 bases and J dropped 8; count of bases not matched to a gene: 8. The CDR3 contains 13 residues. Germline lookup yields CDR1 SQVTM and CDR2 ANQGSEA. This clone came up a few times. Its antigen is not known. Patients underwent thyroid surgery, and none had received any treatment before it. Study results and limitations: For both blood and tumor, malignant thyroid tumors reportedly showed significantly higher TCR beta diversity than benign nodules did.

Authors' analysis steps: What underpinned the distant-metastasis classifier for papillary thyroid cancer was the set of CDR3 differences across clinicopathological groups. With MiXCR, TCRdb reprocessed the PCR reads. The authors' filters were not applied to this entry. The data show tens of thousands of clones, about 4.2% seen once. The clonotype originates from a female donor with papillary thyroid cancer or a benign thyroid nodule (not recorded which). Some clones in this sample may be carry-over from other donors' samples. The sequencing input was blood. The genes are TRBV29-1 and TRBJ2-2, with 8 bases fitting TRBD1. CDR3 sequence: CSVSGTGVGELFF. The CDR3 coding sequence is TGCAGCGTGTCCGGGACAGGTGTAGGGGAGCTGTTTTTT.